The entry that follows covers one T cell receptor (beta chain) sequence. The CDR3 spans 13 residues. Between the trimmed V and J ends, which lost 8 bases and 7 bases, there was a span of 18 bases. CDR1 and CDR2 (germline): LNHDA, SQIVND (reference sequence). The sample is drawn from a study of molecular identifiers for immune sequencing clone quantification. Study details: In replicates, RNA taken from about 20,000 or 100,000 naive CD8 cells was divided five ways, and four portions underwent sequencing.

Naive CD8 libraries were made from around 20,000 to 1,000,000 sorted cells, and they used 10%, 30% or 50% RNA. Libraries of bulk TCR were made by previously described methods (with listed TCR primers). TCRdb ran MiXCR on the PCR reads and lists one entry per CDR3 protein. The profile shows just under 650,000 distinct CDR3 sequences, just under 20% of them singletons. The TCR comes from a human donor in good health. Some libraries in this study had Jurkat cell RNA spiked in. The gene calls are TRBV19 and TRBJ2-7; no clear D. Material: naive CD8+ T cells from blood, with Jurkat cell RNA spiked in. Subset defined: FACS-sorted CD8+CD4-CCR7+CD45RA+ naive T cells. This CDR3 reads CASRSGVKTEQYF. Here the CDR3 DNA reads TGTGCCAGTCGTTCTGGCGTTAAGACAGAGCAGTACTTC.